The 21 T cell receptor beta chains presented below share a single source sample, sequenced in a study of cytomegalovirus exposure and HLA in healthy donors. 13 Jbeta primers and 60 Vbeta primers were used for the PCR. Only in-frame clones appear in the TCRdb table, and some are missing; sequencing was by immunoSEQ multiplex PCR. The sample records about 89,000 clones, approximately 86% being singletons. The sample consisted of PBMCs. The source of these receptors is a man aged 25 to 45 in good health and CMV-seropositive.

The rearrangement links TRBV2 to TRBJ2-7, with a possible D match to TRBD1 (5 bases). Trimming removed 4 bases from V and 3 bases from J, with 10 bases in between. Germline values: CDR1 SNHLY, CDR2 FYNNEI. This CDR3 has 13 amino acids. The CDR3 coding sequence is TGTGCCAGCAGTGTGGTCAGGGTCTACGAGCAGTACTTC. This translates into CASSVVRVYEQYF. Supplemented by reference TRBV2 and TRBJ2-7, the full variable domain reads EPEVTQTPSHQVTQMGQEVILRCVPISNHLYFYWYRQILGQKVEFLVSFYNNEISEKSEIFDDQFSVERPDGSNFTLKIRSTKLEDSAMYFCASSVVRVYEQYFGPGTRLTVT.

This clone was observed once. The V and J genes are TRBV7-9 and TRBJ2-1, with D possibly being TRBD1 (5 bases). CDR1 is SEHNR, CDR2 FQNEAQ, per germline (reference sequence). Trimming left V 0 bases short and J 3 bases short, with 18 bases between. The CDR3 contains 18 residues. The CDR3 region is CASSLAGQGVAVYNEQFF. As DNA, the CDR3 is TGTGCCAGCAGCTTAGCGGGTCAGGGTGTTGCGGTCTACAATGAGCAGTTCTTC. The variable domain in full, with the rest retrieved from reference TRBV7-9 and TRBJ2-1, is DTGVSQNPRHKITKRGQNVTFRCDPISEHNRLYWYRQTLGQGPEFLTYFQNEAQLEKSRLLSDRFSAERPKGSFSTLEIQRTEQGDSAMYLCASSLAGQGVAVYNEQFFGPGTRLTVL.

Only one count was recorded for this clone. The chain is built from TRBV10-3 and TRBJ2-1, with D possibly TRBD2 on 5 matching bases. The CDR3 is 14 amino acids. The V end lost 3 bases, the J end lost 6 bases, and 12 bases lay between the germline ends. CDR1 is ENHRY and CDR2 is SYGVKD in the germline V gene. CDR3 loop: CAISERLATNEQFF. The CDR3 coding sequence is TGTGCCATCAGTGAACGCCTAGCTACCAATGAGCAGTTCTTC.

The CDR3 coding sequence is TGTGCCAGCAGCTTAGGGGGGCTCGAGCAGTACTTC. It encodes CASSLGGLEQYF. The V gene is TRBV11-2, the J gene TRBJ2-7; maybe TRBD1 (6 bases). Germline V lookup: CDR1 SGHAT, CDR2 FQNNGV. There are 12 residues in the CDR3. With 1 base removed from V and 6 bases from J, the gap between germline ends came to 7 bases.

This clone was seen a handful of times. This rearrangement joins TRBV9 to TRBJ1-1, with D unresolved. Trimming shortened V by 1 base and J by 3 bases, and 10 bases separated the two germline ends. This CDR3 contains 14 residues. Germline loops: CDR1 SGDLS, CDR2 YYNGEE. CDR3 sequence (DNA): TGTGCCAGCAGCGTAATAAAGGGAGACACTGAAGCTTTCTTT. Its translation is CASSVIKGDTEAFF.

The J gene is TRBJ2-2, the V gene TRBV4-1, with D possibly TRBD1 on 6 matching bases. The V gene's germline CDR1 is MGHRA and CDR2 YSYEKL. The CDR3 totals 16 residues. Trimming cost V 1 base and J 4 bases, with 13 bases left between them. The CDR3 protein is CASSQGWTASTGELFF. The CDR3 DNA reads TGCGCCAGCAGCCAAGGGTGGACAGCTTCCACCGGGGAGCTGTTTTTT.

The rearrangement links TRBV28 to TRBJ2-7, with TRBD2 matching 8 bases. The CDR3 has 17 residues. V gave up 3 bases and J gave up 4 bases; unmatched junction bases: 14. CDR1 is MDHEN and CDR2 is SYDVKM in the germline V gene. The CDR3 nucleotides are TGTGCCAGCAGTTTGGGACAAGAGGGGACTAGTCAATACGAGCAGTACTTC. Translating it yields CASSLGQEGTSQYEQYF.

The V and J genes are TRBV28 and TRBJ2-7, with TRBD1 as a possible D gene (5 bases). Trimming left V 8 bases short and J 2 bases short, with 7 bases between. Germline V gene sequence: CDR1 MDHEN, CDR2 SYDVKM. The CDR3 is 11 residues long. CDR3 DNA sequence: TGTGCCAGCGGGGCGACCTACGAGCAGTACTTC. As protein: CASGATYEQYF.

This clone turned up a few times. The CDR3 reads CASSPPGLGNTIYF. The CDR3 nucleotides are TGTGCCAGCAGCCCCCCGGGACTTGGAAACACCATATATTTT. The V call is TRBV7-9, the J call TRBJ1-3; tentatively, D is TRBD1 (5 bases). Germline lookup yields CDR1 SEHNR and CDR2 FQNEAQ (reference sequence). This CDR3 contains 14 residues. Trimming shortened V by 5 bases and J by 3 bases, and 11 bases separated the two germline ends.

The rearrangement joins TRBV29-1 to TRBJ1-3, with 11 nucleotides matching TRBD1. Per the germline V gene, CDR1 is SQVTM and CDR2 is ANQGSEA. This CDR3 is built from 18 residues. The V gene end was trimmed by 6 bases and the J gene end by 1 base; junction bases not matched to a gene: 14. CDR3 bases: TGCAGCGTCCAATCTCTACCGGGACAGGGGGTATCTGGAAACACCATATATTTT. Its protein product is CSVQSLPGQGVSGNTIYF.

The chain joins TRBV5-1 to TRBJ2-7; D is possibly TRBD1 (5 bases). Germline lookup yields CDR1 SGHRS and CDR2 YFSETQ. The CDR3 covers 14 residues. V gave up 1 base and J gave up 6 bases, with 14 bases separating them. In nucleotides, the CDR3 is TGCGCCAGCAGCTTGATAACAGGCGCTATCGAGCAGTACTTC. Translated, it gives CASSLITGAIEQYF. Full variable domain (remainder filled in from reference TRBV5-1 and TRBJ2-7): KAGVTQTPRYLIKTRGQQVTLSCSPISGHRSVSWYQQTPGQGLQFLFEYFSETQRNKGNFPGRFSGRQFSNSRSEMNVSTLELGDSALYLCASSLITGAIEQYFGPGTRLTVT.

The rearrangement links TRBV6-1 to TRBJ1-2; TRBD1 is a possible D gene (6 bases). The CDR3 is made up of 13 amino acids. CDR1 and CDR2 from the germline V gene are MNHNS and SASEGT. The V end lost 2 bases, the J end lost 6 bases, and 10 bases lay between the germline ends. The CDR3 reads CASSELDRDGYTF. The CDR3 DNA is TGTGCCAGCAGTGAATTGGACAGAGATGGCTACACCTTC.

The V gene is TRBV29-1, the J gene TRBJ2-2, with TRBD1 identical over 10 bases. V dropped 7 bases and J dropped 1; count of bases not matched to a gene: 6. This CDR3 is built from 15 residues. Germline V gene sequence: CDR1 SQVTM, CDR2 ANQGSEA. Here the CDR3 reads CSGAGTGENTGELFF. DNA for the CDR3: TGCAGCGGAGCCGGGACAGGGGAGAACACCGGGGAGCTGTTTTTT.

The chain links TRBV6-5 to TRBJ1-5; D is undetermined. V was pared by 2 bases and J by 1 base, with 12 bases between. Germline values: CDR1 MNHEY, CDR2 SVGAGI. The CDR3 length is 16 residues. CDR3 region: CASSYTDPLSNQPQHF. In DNA, the CDR3 is TGTGCCAGCAGTTACACAGACCCCTTAAGCAATCAGCCCCAGCATTTT.

V is TRBV5-1 and J is TRBJ1-1; 8 bases agree with TRBD1. CDR1 and CDR2 from the germline V gene are SGHRS and YFSETQ. The CDR3 extends over 16 amino acids. The V segment lost 5 bases and the J segment 1 base; nucleotides outside the gene matches: 10. The CDR3 region is CASSLMAGGPNTEAFF. The CDR3 DNA sequence: TGCGCCAGCAGTCTGATGGCAGGGGGCCCGAACACTGAAGCTTTCTTT.

The chain recombines TRBV5-5 with TRBJ2-3, with TRBD1 matching over 8 bases. After removal of 0 bases from V and 1 base from J, the junction contained 10 bases not matched to a gene. This CDR3 has 18 amino acids. Germline-derived CDR1 and CDR2 are SGHKS and YYEKEE (reference sequence). DNA of the CDR3: TGTGCCAGCAGCTTGGTGGCGGCAGGGGGCGATCGCACAGATACGCAGTATTTT. It specifies CASSLVAAGGDRTDTQYF.

This chain links TRBV28 with TRBJ2-7; the match to TRBD2 covers 13 bases. The V gene's germline CDR1 is MDHEN and CDR2 SYDVKM. The length of the CDR3 is 15 residues. V was pared by 5 bases and J by 3 bases, with 4 bases of the junction left unmatched. The chain's CDR3 is CASSIRTSGSYEQYF. The CDR3 region has the DNA TGTGCCAGCAGTATCCGGACTAGCGGGAGCTACGAGCAGTACTTC.

The J gene is TRBJ2-7, the V gene TRBV28, with 11 bases lining up with TRBD1. The V and J ends lost 5 bases and 6 bases, in that order; junction bases with no gene match: 9. The germline CDR1 and CDR2 sequences are MDHEN and SYDVKM. This CDR3 is 15 amino acids long. The CDR3 nucleotides are TGTGCCAGCAGTCTCGGACAGGGGGCGCCCGTCGAGCAGTACTTC. Its protein product is CASSLGQGAPVEQYF. The full variable domain, with the rest looked up from reference TRBV28 and TRBJ2-7, is DVKVTQSSRYLVKRTGEKVFLECVQDMDHENMFWYRQDPGLGLRLIYFSYDVKMKEKGDIPEGYSVSREKKERFSLILESASTNQTSMYLCASSLGQGAPVEQYFGPGTRLTVT.

The chain combines TRBV28 with TRBJ2-7; tentatively, D is TRBD1 (6 bases). Germline V gene sequence: CDR1 MDHEN, CDR2 SYDVKM. The ends were cut back, 4 bases at V and 3 bases at J, with 19 bases in the middle. The CDR3 extends over 16 amino acids. For the CDR3, the DNA is TGTGCCAGCAGTTACAACACCGGGACACCCGACTACGAGCAGTACTTC. Amino acid sequence: CASSYNTGTPDYEQYF.

The rearrangement uses TRBV7-2 and TRBJ2-5; D gene ambiguous. With 6 bases removed from V and 4 bases from J, the gap between germline ends came to 9 bases. Germline values: CDR1 SGHTA, CDR2 FQGNSA. The CDR3 extends over 12 amino acids. The CDR3 here is CASSQYGETQYF. The DNA of the CDR3 is TGTGCCAGCAGTCAATACGGAGAGACCCAGTACTTC.

This rearrangement joins TRBV28 to TRBJ2-5; 9 nucleotides align to TRBD2. The J segment lost 6 bases and the V segment lost 8 bases, leaving 4 bases of the junction unmatched. This CDR3 contains 12 residues. Germline V gene lookup returns CDR1 MDHEN and CDR2 SYDVKM. DNA of the CDR3: TGTGCCAGCGGCGGGGGGGGGAAGACCCAGTACTTC. Its protein is CASGGGGKTQYF. Supplemented by reference TRBV28 and TRBJ2-5, the full variable domain reads DVKVTQSSRYLVKRTGEKVFLECVQDMDHENMFWYRQDPGLGLRLIYFSYDVKMKEKGDIPEGYSVSREKKERFSLILESASTNQTSMYLCASGGGGKTQYFGPGTRLLVL.